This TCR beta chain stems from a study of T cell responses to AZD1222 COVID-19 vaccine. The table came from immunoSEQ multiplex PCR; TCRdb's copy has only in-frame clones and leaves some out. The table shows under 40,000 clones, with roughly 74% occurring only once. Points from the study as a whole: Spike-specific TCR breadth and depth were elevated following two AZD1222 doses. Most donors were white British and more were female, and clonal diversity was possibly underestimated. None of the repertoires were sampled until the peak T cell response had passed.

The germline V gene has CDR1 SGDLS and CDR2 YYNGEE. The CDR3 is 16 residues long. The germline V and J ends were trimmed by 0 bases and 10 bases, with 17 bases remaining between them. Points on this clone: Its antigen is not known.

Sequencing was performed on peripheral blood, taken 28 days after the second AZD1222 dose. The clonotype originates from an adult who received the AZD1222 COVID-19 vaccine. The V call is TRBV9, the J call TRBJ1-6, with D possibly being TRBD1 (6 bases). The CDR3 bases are TGTGCCAGCAGCGTAGGGGCAGGGGCTGGTGGGTCACCCCTCCACTTT. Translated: CASSVGAGAGGSPLHF.